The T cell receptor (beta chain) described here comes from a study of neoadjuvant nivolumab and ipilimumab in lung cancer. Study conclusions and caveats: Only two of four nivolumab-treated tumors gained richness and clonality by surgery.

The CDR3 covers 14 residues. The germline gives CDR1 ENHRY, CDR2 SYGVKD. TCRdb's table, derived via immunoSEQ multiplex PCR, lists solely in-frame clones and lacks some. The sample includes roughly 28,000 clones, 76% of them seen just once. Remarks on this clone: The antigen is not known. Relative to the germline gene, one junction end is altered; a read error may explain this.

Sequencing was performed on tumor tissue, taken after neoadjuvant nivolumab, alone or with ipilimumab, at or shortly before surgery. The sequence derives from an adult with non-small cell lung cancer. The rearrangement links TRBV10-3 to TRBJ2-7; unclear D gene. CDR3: CASSEDWGNYEQYF. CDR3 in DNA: TGTGCCAGCAGTGAAGACTGGGGTAACTACGAGCAGTACTTC.